This note documents a single T cell receptor (beta chain) sequence. CDR1 is SQVTM and CDR2 is ANQGSEA in the germline V gene. There are 13 residues in the CDR3. Trimming took 7 bases from V and 0 from J; bases not matched to a gene: 5. The data were obtained in a study of early T cells in non-severe SARS-CoV-2 infection. Whole-study context: Sequencing was performed on bulk RNA from unsorted whole blood, leaving chains unpaired.

MiXCR was run by TCRdb on the 5' RACE reads, yielding one entry per CDR3 protein. This repertoire shows approximately 52,000 distinct CDR3 sequences, over 7% found once; its top ten account for 4% to 5.5%. The chain couples TRBV29-1 to TRBJ2-7; 8 positions agree with TRBD2. The sequenced sample was whole blood. This receptor was taken from an adult who was a healthcare worker with PCR-confirmed SARS-CoV-2 infection or an uninfected control (not recorded which). The CDR3 sequence is CSAQAGASYEQYF. The CDR3 region has the DNA TGCAGCGCCCAAGCGGGGGCCTCCTACGAGCAGTACTTC.